One sample yielded the 25 T cell receptor beta chains listed below, sequenced in a study of cytomegalovirus exposure and HLA in healthy donors. Primers for the PCR totalled 60 Vbeta and 13 Jbeta. Only in-frame clones appear in the TCRdb table, and some are missing; sequencing was by immunoSEQ multiplex PCR. The sample records 150,000 or so clones, 75% to 80% being singletons. The sample was PBMCs. The source of these receptors is a man aged 40-55 years in good health and CMV-seropositive.

The genes are TRBV5-4 and TRBJ2-1; 10 bases map to TRBD2. Unmatched junction bases numbered 10, after V lost 3 bases and J lost 7 bases. CDR1 SGHNT and CDR2 YYREEE come from the germline V gene (reference sequence). The CDR3 is made up of 16 amino acids. In nucleotides, the CDR3 is TGTGCCAGCAGCTCCATAGCGGGAGGTATGGGGAATGAGCAGTTCTTC. Translated, it gives CASSSIAGGMGNEQFF.

V and J are TRBV27 and TRBJ2-7, with TRBD2 identical over 11 bases. Germline lookup yields CDR1 MNHEY and CDR2 SMNVEV (reference sequence). V lost 5 bases, J lost 9 bases, and 15 bases stayed unmatched. The CDR3 covers 16 residues. The CDR3 here is CASSPTRLAGRLWQYF. CDR3 in DNA: TGTGCCAGCAGTCCAACACGACTAGCGGGAAGGCTGTGGCAGTACTTC.

The chain carries TRBV6-1 and TRBJ1-4, with D tentatively TRBD1 (5 bases). CDR1 and CDR2 (germline): MNHNS, SASEGT. The germline V and J ends were trimmed by 7 bases and 8 bases, with 20 bases remaining between them. This CDR3 spans 15 amino acids. As DNA, the CDR3 is TGTGCCAGCATACCCGGTCAGGGAAACGGCGAAAAACTGTTTTTT. This gives the protein CASIPGQGNGEKLFF.

The chain has TRBV28 and TRBJ1-1; weak D call: TRBD1 (5 bases). CDR3 length equals 15 residues. Germline CDR1 reads MDHEN; CDR2 reads SYDVKM. The V end was cut by 1 base, the J end by 0 bases, with 9 bases between. CDR3 nucleotides: TGTGCCAGCAGTTTATCTCAGGGTCTGAACACTGAAGCTTTCTTT. This translates into CASSLSQGLNTEAFF.

The chain carries TRBV6-6 and TRBJ2-1; possibly TRBD2 for D (6 bases). CDR1 and CDR2 (germline): MNHNY, SVGAGI (reference sequence). The V and J ends lost 5 bases and 10 bases respectively, with 24 bases between them. The CDR3 covers 16 residues. CDR3: CASSQGLDVLQGEQFF. DNA of the CDR3: TGTGCCAGCAGTCAGGGACTGGACGTCCTACAAGGGGAGCAGTTCTTC.

The genes are TRBV19 and TRBJ1-5; TRBD1 is a possible D gene (6 bases). This CDR3 has 13 residues. Looked up from germline, CDR1 is LNHDA and CDR2 is SQIVND (reference sequence). V shed 8 bases and J shed 12 bases, with 20 bases lying between them. As DNA, the CDR3 is TGTGCCAGTGGCCTCCGGGGGGCCAATGGCCAGCATTTT. It codes for CASGLRGANGQHF. The full variable domain, completed using reference TRBV19 and TRBJ1-5, is DGGITQSPKYLFRKEGQNVTLSCEQNLNHDAMYWYRQDPGQGLRLIYYSQIVNDFQKGDIAEGYSVSREKKESFPLTVTSAQKNPTAFYLCASGLRGANGQHFGDGTRLSIL.

There are a few counts of this clone. Additional DNA sequences in this sample encode the identical CDR3. This chain joins TRBV19 and TRBJ1-1; TRBD1 matches 7 bases. CDR1 is LNHDA and CDR2 is SQIVND in the germline V gene (reference sequence). V was pared by 2 bases and J by 2 bases, with 2 bases of the junction left unmatched. The CDR3 contains 14 residues. The CDR3 DNA reads as TGTGCCAGTAGTATACAAGGGGGCAACACTGAAGCTTTCTTT. This codes for CASSIQGGNTEAFF.

This clone was counted once. CDR3 in amino acids: CASSLTGGDQPQHF. CDR3 in DNA: TGTGCCAGCAGTTTGACAGGGGGAGACCAGCCCCAGCATTTT. The chain carries TRBV7-8 and TRBJ1-5, with TRBD1 matching over 9 bases. There are 14 residues in the CDR3. The trim removed 6 bases at V and 7 bases at J, leaving 7 bases unmatched. Germline lookup yields CDR1 SGHVS and CDR2 FQNEAQ.

A single count supports this clone. This rearrangement joins TRBV6-1 to TRBJ1-1, with 12 positions matching TRBD1. The CDR3 has 13 residues. V was pared by 3 bases and J by 12 bases, with 5 bases of the junction left unmatched. The germline CDR1 and CDR2 sequences are MNHNS and SASEGT. CDR3 sequence (DNA): TGTGCCAGCAGTGAGGGACAGGGGGCGCGACCTTTCTTT. Its protein is CASSEGQGARPFF.

The rearrangement uses TRBV28 and TRBJ1-5; TRBD1 matches at 11 bases. CDR1 is MDHEN and CDR2 is SYDVKM in the germline V gene. The V segment lost 4 bases and the J segment 4 bases; nucleotides outside the gene matches: 3. This CDR3 is 15 amino acids long. This CDR3 is CASSSGQGVNQPQHF. Written as DNA, the CDR3 is TGTGCCAGCAGTTCGGGACAGGGGGTAAATCAGCCCCAGCATTTT.

The chain is built from TRBV5-4 and TRBJ2-7, with 12 positions matching TRBD2. Germline CDR1 reads SGHNT; CDR2 reads YYREEE (reference sequence). V dropped 5 bases and J dropped 1; count of bases not matched to a gene: 7. CDR3 length equals 16 residues. CDR3 amino acids: CASRPGLAGNSYEQYF. The CDR3 nucleotides read TGTGCCAGCAGACCGGGACTAGCGGGCAATTCCTACGAGCAGTACTTC.

The chain employs TRBV27 and TRBJ1-2, with TRBD1 matching 7 bases. Trimming at V came to 4 bases and at J to 8 bases, leaving 10 bases not matched to a gene. Germline CDR1 and CDR2: MNHEY and SMNVEV (reference sequence). This CDR3 is 14 amino acids long. The CDR3 loop reads CASSSPGQKKGYTF. The CDR3 DNA sequence: TGTGCCAGCAGTTCCCCGGGACAGAAGAAGGGCTACACCTTC.

V is TRBV27 and J is TRBJ2-5, with 12 bases aligning to TRBD2. Judging by the DNA end, TRBJ2-7 fits better; the J call may be wrong. The CDR3 sequence is 15 residues long. The V gene's germline CDR1 is MNHEY and CDR2 SMNVEV (reference sequence). The CDR3 reads CASSTRTSGVYEQYF. The DNA for the CDR3 is TGTGCCAGCAGTACAAGGACTAGCGGGGTCTACGAGCAGTACTTC.

This CDR3 reads CASRPRLAGESGANVLTF. In DNA form, the CDR3 reads TGTGCCAGCAGGCCCCGACTAGCGGGAGAATCTGGGGCCAACGTCCTGACTTTC. The rearrangement joins TRBV7-9 to TRBJ2-6, with TRBD2 matching 12 bases. The germline V gene has CDR1 SEHNR and CDR2 FQNEAQ (reference sequence). J lost 1 base, V lost 6 bases, and 7 bases had no gene match. CDR3 size: 18 residues. Combining the CDR3 with reference TRBV7-9 and TRBJ2-6 gives the whole variable domain DTGVSQNPRHKITKRGQNVTFRCDPISEHNRLYWYRQTLGQGPEFLTYFQNEAQLEKSRLLSDRFSAERPKGSFSTLEIQRTEQGDSAMYLCASRPRLAGESGANVLTFGAGSRLTVL.

The chain employs TRBV7-3 and TRBJ2-1; TRBD2 aligns across 8 bases. V was pared by 2 bases and J by 7 bases, with 7 bases of the junction left unmatched. CDR1 and CDR2 (germline): SGHTA, FQGTGA. The CDR3 sequence is 15 residues long. CDR3 sequence: CASSLEAGGWNEQFF. CDR3 DNA: TGTGCCAGCAGCTTAGAGGCGGGAGGTTGGAATGAGCAGTTCTTC. Together with reference TRBV7-3 and TRBJ2-1, the CDR3 gives the full variable domain: GAGVSQTPSNKVTEKGKYVELRCDPISGHTALYWYRQSLGQGPEFLIYFQGTGAADDSGLPNDRFFAVRPEGSVSTLKIQRTERGDSAVYLCASSLEAGGWNEQFFGPGTRLTVL.

The chain combines TRBV25-1 with TRBJ2-7; 7 bases are shared with TRBD2. Germline values: CDR1 MGHDK, CDR2 SYGVNS. CDR3 length: 13 residues. V dropped 6 bases and J dropped 1; count of bases not matched to a gene: 3. The CDR3, as DNA: TGTGCCAGCAGCTCAGCGGGGTCCTACGAGCAGTACTTC. This encodes CASSSAGSYEQYF.

The chain couples TRBV7-6 to TRBJ1-3; 9 nucleotides line up with TRBD1. CDR1 and CDR2 (germline): SGHVS, FNYEAQ. The CDR3 covers 14 residues. The V gene end was trimmed by 4 bases and the J gene end by 8 bases; junction bases not matched to a gene: 6. The CDR3 nucleotides are TGTGCCAGCAGCTCGTACAGGGGGCGCCACACCATATATTTT. Translating it yields CASSSYRGRHTIYF.

The chain is built from TRBV18 and TRBJ1-1, with D uncertain. Per germline, CDR1 KGHSH and CDR2 LQKENI. The CDR3 has 14 amino acids. Trimming stripped 3 bases from V and 1 base from J, with 9 bases between. The CDR3 DNA sequence: TGTGCCAGCTCACCGATGGCTTCGAACACTGAAGCTTTCTTT. It is translated as CASSPMASNTEAFF. The complete variable domain, with remaining parts taken from reference TRBV18 and TRBJ1-1, reads NAGVMQNPRHLVRRRGQEARLRCSPMKGHSHVYWYRQLPEEGLKFMVYLQKENIIDESGMPKERFSAEFPKEGPSILRIQQVVRGDSAAYFCASSPMASNTEAFFGQGTRLTVV.

This chain links TRBV28 with TRBJ2-5; D is possibly TRBD2 (6 bases). Germline CDR1 reads MDHEN; CDR2 reads SYDVKM. The CDR3 covers 12 residues. Trimming pared 4 bases from V and 5 bases from J, leaving 8 bases between. CDR3 sequence reads: CASSSLAETQYF. In DNA, the CDR3 is TGTGCCAGCAGTTCCCTAGCGGAGACCCAGTACTTC.

This chain joins TRBV5-5 and TRBJ1-3; D ambiguous. CDR3 size: 16 residues. CDR1 and CDR2 from the germline V gene are SGHKS and YYEKEE (reference sequence). Deletions cut 0 bases from V and 0 bases from J, with 10 bases between. CDR3 residues: CASSLGRGYSGNTIYF. The CDR3 region has the DNA TGTGCCAGCAGCTTGGGACGGGGATACTCTGGAAACACCATATATTTT.

The chain couples TRBV5-4 to TRBJ2-1, with 12 bases matching TRBD2. The CDR3 runs to 15 residues. Germline trimming cut 4 bases from V and 5 bases from J; bases unmatched to any gene: 4. Germline assignment: CDR1 SGHNT and CDR2 YYREEE (reference sequence). The CDR3, as DNA: TGTGCCAGCAGCCCCGGACTAGCGGGGAACAATGAGCAGTTCTTC. It translates to CASSPGLAGNNEQFF.

This clone was seen a single time. The CDR3 sequence: CASSYSGNPNQPQHF. CDR3 DNA: TGTGCCAGCAGTTACTCCGGGAACCCCAATCAGCCCCAGCATTTT. J is TRBJ1-5 and V is TRBV6-6; D gene uncertain. This CDR3 contains 15 residues. Germline values: CDR1 MNHNY, CDR2 SVGAGI (reference sequence). Trimming shortened V by 0 bases and J by 3 bases, and 9 bases separated the two germline ends.

The chain recombines TRBV19 with TRBJ1-1; D gene uncertain. Looked up from germline, CDR1 is LNHDA and CDR2 is SQIVND (reference sequence). The CDR3 extends over 14 amino acids. V gave up 9 bases and J gave up 0 bases, with 14 bases separating them. The CDR3 here is CASGVWAVNTEAFF. DNA of the CDR3: TGTGCCAGCGGGGTTTGGGCAGTGAACACTGAAGCTTTCTTT.

The chain joins TRBV7-9 to TRBJ1-1, with D maybe TRBD1 (5 bases). V lost 1 base and J 4 bases, leaving 16 bases between the germline ends. Germline V gene lookup returns CDR1 SEHNR and CDR2 FQNEAQ (reference sequence). The CDR3 runs 16 residues. The CDR3 here is CASSLDDRGIGTEAFF. The CDR3 nucleotides are TGTGCCAGCAGCTTAGATGATAGGGGAATTGGCACTGAAGCTTTCTTT.

In this sample, this clone turned up once. The chain links TRBV10-3 to TRBJ2-1, with 8 positions matching TRBD2. The V segment lost 3 bases and the J segment 15 bases; nucleotides outside the gene matches: 7. From germline, CDR1 is ENHRY and CDR2 SYGVKD. The length of the CDR3 is 12 residues. CDR3 amino acids: CAISDSRGGAFF. The CDR3 region has the DNA TGTGCCATCAGTGACTCACGGGGGGGAGCGTTCTTC.